One and the same sample provided the 26 T cell receptor beta chains below, sequenced in a study of esophageal squamous cell carcinoma under preoperative chemotherapy. TCRdb processed the PCR reads anew with MiXCR; each CDR3 protein has one entry. The sample yields approximately 15,000 distinct CDR3 sequences, 60% seen once. Regarding time point: before preoperative PTX-NDP chemotherapy. The sample was acquired from a patient given preoperative chemotherapy. These TCRs come from a human donor with esophageal squamous cell carcinoma. The donor label of this sample is uncertain.

In regard to this clonotype: The conserved phenylalanine or tryptophan is not found at the CDR3 terminus, so this likely reflects a read error. Because the CDR3's place on the DNA is in doubt, the DNA is left out and the CDR3 is given as listed by TCRdb. This chain uses TRBV6-1 with TRBJ2-3; the table's D call, TRBD2, has no DNA check behind it. The CDR3 contains 8 residues when both ends are counted. Germline V lookup: CDR1 MNHNS, CDR2 SASEGT. This chain's CDR3 is CASSELAG.

The rearrangement uses TRBV10-1 and TRBJ2-1, with 7 positions matching TRBD2. This CDR3 contains 16 residues. V lost 0 bases and J lost 1; bases outside the gene matches: 3. Per germline, CDR1 WNHNN and CDR2 SYGVQD (reference sequence). The CDR3 protein is CASSESPSGSYNEQFF. The DNA of the CDR3 is TGCGCCAGCAGTGAGTCGCCTAGCGGATCCTACAATGAGCAGTTCTTC.

This clonotype showed up many times. The chain combines TRBV7-2 with TRBJ2-3; D gene uncertain. V lost 5 bases and J lost 8, with 8 bases in between. The length of the CDR3 is 11 residues. CDR1 is SGHTA, CDR2 FQGNSA, per germline. The CDR3 nucleotides are TGTGCCAGCAGCCCCCACAGTACGCAGTATTTT. This gives the protein CASSPHSTQYF.

This clonotype occurred a few times. The chain is built from TRBV6-1 and TRBJ2-1; 8 positions match TRBD1. The DNA end lines up better with TRBJ2-5; the J call may be wrong. Germline-derived CDR1 and CDR2 are MNHNS and SASEGT. The CDR3 sequence is 13 residues long. The chain's CDR3 is CATDRTGKETQYF. In DNA form, the CDR3 reads TGTGCCACCGACCGGACAGGGAAAGAGACCCAGTACTTC.

Comment on this clonotype: A junction boundary mismatches the germline segment, possibly from a read error. This rearrangement joins TRBV6-1 to TRBJ2-1, with D tentatively TRBD2 (7 bases). Germline assignment: CDR1 MNHNS and CDR2 SASEGT. The CDR3 extends over 14 amino acids. The CDR3 DNA reads TGTGCCAGCGGAACTGGTGGGGGGGCAGATAAGCAGTTCTTT. This codes for CASGTGGGADKQFF.

This clonotype was recorded a few times. The chain couples TRBV6-1 to TRBJ1-4; D possibly corresponds to TRBD1 (5 bases). V lost 1 base and J lost 8, with 20 bases in between. The CDR3 covers 17 residues. Germline loops: CDR1 MNHNS, CDR2 SASEGT. The CDR3 region is CASSEESAGSGREKLFF. The DNA of the CDR3 is TGTGCCAGCAGTGAAGAAAGCGCAGGGAGTGGGAGGGAAAAACTGTTTTTT.

On this clonotype: Because the CDR3's place on the DNA is in doubt, the DNA is left out and the CDR3 is given as listed by TCRdb. The V call is TRBV6-1, the J call TRBJ2-4; TRBD2, the D gene given by the table, was not confirmed from the DNA. Germline loops: CDR1 MNHNS, CDR2 SASEGT. The CDR3 is 18 residues long, ends included. CDR3 residues: CASSDPAWGRGAKNMQYF.

This clonotype was recorded only once. A read error may explain this, as a much larger clone is one base away. This chain uses TRBV10-3 with TRBJ2-4; TRBD1 is a possible D gene (6 bases). The CDR3 runs 14 residues. V was clipped by 10 bases and J by 13 bases, with 26 bases between them. Germline loops: CDR1 ENHRY, CDR2 SYGVKD. The DNA for the CDR3 is TGTGCCAACCTGACACCGGTAAGGGACAATGAGCAGTACTTC. It codes for CANLTPVRDNEQYF.

The J gene is TRBJ2-5, the V gene TRBV6-1, with 13 bases fitting TRBD2. This CDR3 is 16 amino acids long. V was pared by 6 bases and J by 4 bases, with 8 bases of the junction left unmatched. The germline V gene encodes CDR1 MNHNS and CDR2 SASEGT. The CDR3 loop is CASRNPGLAGRETQYF. The DNA of the CDR3 is TGTGCCAGCAGGAATCCGGGACTAGCGGGGAGAGAGACCCAGTACTTC.

This clonotype was seen only a few times. CDR3 sequence (DNA): TGTGCCAGCAGCCAAGACGGGACCCGGACCGGCTACGAGCAGTACTTC. Amino acid sequence: CASSQDGTRTGYEQYF. This chain uses TRBV14 with TRBJ2-7; D is perhaps TRBD1 or TRBD2 (5 bases each). CDR1 SGHDN and CDR2 FVKESK come from the germline V gene. This CDR3 has 16 residues. Trimming cost V 0 bases and J 3 bases, with 15 bases left between them.

This clonotype has at least ten counts. This rearrangement joins TRBV6-1 to TRBJ2-3, with 10 bases lining up with TRBD2. This CDR3 comprises 17 residues. Germline-derived CDR1 and CDR2 are MNHNS and SASEGT. V gave up 2 bases and J gave up 4 bases; unmatched junction bases: 9. CDR3 coding DNA: TGTGCCAGCAGTGAACTTATGGCTAGCGGGAGCTCAGATACGCAGTATTTT. It encodes CASSELMASGSSDTQYF.

This CDR3 is CGRGEGGREPGTQYF. The CDR3 DNA is TGTGGCAGGGGTGAAGGGGGCCGGGAGCCCGGCACCCAGTACTTC. The chain is built from TRBV6-1 and TRBJ2-1, with D possibly being TRBD1 (7 bases). The DNA matches TRBJ2-5 better at its end, which makes the J call doubtful. The CDR3 runs to 15 residues. The germline V gene has CDR1 MNHNS and CDR2 SASEGT.

Concerning this clonotype: Relative to the germline gene, one junction end is altered; a read error may explain this. The CDR3 here is CACAGNGGGGAETQYF. CDR3 bases: TGTGCCTGCGCGGGCAACGGGGGGGGCGGCGCAGAGACGCAGTATTTT. The V call is TRBV6-8, the J call TRBJ2-3; 8 nucleotides agree with TRBD2. Germline V CDR1 and CDR2: MNHGY, SAAAGT. The CDR3 consists of 16 residues.

The chain employs TRBV6-1 and TRBJ2-3; maybe TRBD1 (6 bases). Trimming left V 8 bases short and J 9 bases short, with 21 bases between. CDR1 and CDR2 (germline): MNHNS, SASEGT. This CDR3 has 14 amino acids. CDR3 coding DNA: TGTGCCAGCGCGAGGGGGTGGGCCAAAAACACGCAGTATTTT. It translates to CASARGWAKNTQYF.

The genes are TRBV6-1 and TRBJ1-1, with 7 bases that match TRBD1. The junction had 7 bases not matched to a gene; V was cut back by 3 bases and J by 0 bases. This CDR3 region has 16 residues. Germline lookup yields CDR1 MNHNS and CDR2 SASEGT. DNA of the CDR3: TGTGCCAGCAGTGAGCATTCTGACAGGGTGAACACTGAAGCTTTCTTT. Translated, it gives CASSEHSDRVNTEAFF.

Notes on this clonotype: Germline and junction disagree at one end, which may indicate a read error. The chain links TRBV6-1 to TRBJ2-3; D possibly matches TRBD1 or TRBD2 (5 bases each). The CDR3 runs to 15 residues. The germline CDR1 and CDR2 sequences are MNHNS and SASEGT. CDR3 loop: CARVKGAGGRETQYF. The CDR3 nucleotides read TGTGCCAGGGTAAAAGGGGCGGGTGGCCGAGAGACCCAGTACTTT.

Worth noting for this clonotype: Mismatch with germline at one junction end may stem from a read error. J is TRBJ2-4 and V is TRBV10-3, with TRBD2 identical over 7 bases. The germline V gene encodes CDR1 ENHRY and CDR2 SYGVKD. This CDR3 is built from 14 residues. DNA for the CDR3: TGTGCGGGCGCCGGGAGGAGCGACCGAGAGACGCAGTATTTC. As protein: CAGAGRSDRETQYF.

The chain combines TRBV27 with TRBJ2-1, with D perhaps given as TRBD1 or TRBD2 (5 bases each). Germline values: CDR1 MNHEY, CDR2 SMNVEV (reference sequence). The CDR3 covers 15 residues. V was trimmed by 7 bases and J by 4 bases, leaving 17 bases between them. CDR3 protein: CASTNRDGPYNEQFF. The CDR3 nucleotides read TGTGCCAGCACGAACCGGGACGGACCTTACAATGAGCAGTTCTTC.

The chain couples TRBV6-1 to TRBJ2-1; D is ambiguous. Trimming removed 5 bases at V and 10 bases at J, with 15 bases between. Germline V gene data show CDR1 as MNHNS and CDR2 as SASEGT. The CDR3 totals 13 residues. This chain's CDR3 is CASSQNSRYEQFF. CDR3 nucleotide sequence: TGTGCCAGCAGTCAAAACTCCCGCTACGAGCAGTTCTTC.

V gene TRBV6-1 combines with J gene TRBJ2-6; possible D gene TRBD2, 6 bases. V was shortened by 4 bases and J by 1 base, with 8 bases between the two germline ends. Germline lookup yields CDR1 MNHNS and CDR2 SASEGT. This CDR3 spans 15 amino acids. This CDR3 is CASSGGGSGANVLTF. CDR3 in DNA: TGTGCCAGCAGTGGTGGGGGGTCTGGGGCCAACGTCCTGACTTTC.

The chain links TRBV6-5 to TRBJ2-5; D possibly uses TRBD1 or TRBD2 (5 bases each). V lost 4 bases, J lost 2 bases, and 20 bases lay in between. The CDR3 loop spans 17 amino acids. Germline values: CDR1 MNHEY, CDR2 SVGAGI. The CDR3 reads CASSSPGLGQGQETQYF. CDR3 bases: TGTGCCAGCAGTTCCCCGGGGCTTGGGCAGGGTCAAGAGACCCAGTACTTC.

This clonotype has a handful of counts. The chain has TRBV6-1 and TRBJ2-2, with 10 bases identical to TRBD1. The V gene's germline CDR1 is MNHNS and CDR2 SASEGT. The CDR3 has 14 residues. The V and J ends lost 6 bases and 2 bases, in that order; junction bases with no gene match: 0. The chain's CDR3 is CASRTGGNTGELFF. CDR3 bases: TGTGCCAGCAGGACAGGGGGCAACACCGGGGAGCTGTTTTTT.

The chain is built from TRBV6-2 or TRBV6-3 and TRBJ2-2, with TRBD2 matching 7 bases. This CDR3 is built from 17 residues. Germline V gives CDR1 MNHEY, CDR2 SVGEGT. J was trimmed by 6 bases and V by 6 bases; bases with no gene match: 16. The CDR3 loop is CASSPVRTSGKPGELFF. The CDR3, as DNA: TGTGCCAGCAGCCCCGTTAGGACTAGTGGAAAACCCGGGGAGCTGTTTTTT.

This clonotype was observed a single time. The junction differs from germline at one of its ends, possibly a read error. The chain joins TRBV6-5 to TRBJ2-3; possibly TRBD1 for D (5 bases). The CDR3 loop spans 14 amino acids. Germline CDR1 reads MNHEY; CDR2 reads SVGAGI. In nucleotides, the CDR3 is TGTGCCAGCAGTTACAAAGCAGGGTCAGAGACGCAGTATTTT. Translating it yields CASSYKAGSETQYF.

This clonotype has only one observation. The rearrangement joins TRBV6-1 to TRBJ2-2, with D perhaps matching TRBD1 (6 bases). The DNA matches TRBJ2-3 better at its end, which makes the J call doubtful. The CDR3 is 15 amino acids. CDR1 and CDR2 from the germline V gene are MNHNS and SASEGT. The CDR3 DNA reads as TGTGCCAGCAGTGAAGCTAGCGTGGGGGCAGGGGAGCAGTATTTT. It specifies CASSEASVGAGEQYF.

This clonotype turned up a few times. The chain employs TRBV6-5 and TRBJ2-1; D possibly matches TRBD1 or TRBD2 (5 bases each). The CDR3 sequence is 15 residues long. Germline CDR1 is MNHEY and CDR2 is SVGAGI. V dropped 0 bases and J dropped 4 bases, with 10 bases sitting between them. The CDR3 nucleotides read TGTGCCAGCAGTTACTCGGGAGAGGGGTACAATGAGCAGTTCTTC. This sequence encodes CASSYSGEGYNEQFF.